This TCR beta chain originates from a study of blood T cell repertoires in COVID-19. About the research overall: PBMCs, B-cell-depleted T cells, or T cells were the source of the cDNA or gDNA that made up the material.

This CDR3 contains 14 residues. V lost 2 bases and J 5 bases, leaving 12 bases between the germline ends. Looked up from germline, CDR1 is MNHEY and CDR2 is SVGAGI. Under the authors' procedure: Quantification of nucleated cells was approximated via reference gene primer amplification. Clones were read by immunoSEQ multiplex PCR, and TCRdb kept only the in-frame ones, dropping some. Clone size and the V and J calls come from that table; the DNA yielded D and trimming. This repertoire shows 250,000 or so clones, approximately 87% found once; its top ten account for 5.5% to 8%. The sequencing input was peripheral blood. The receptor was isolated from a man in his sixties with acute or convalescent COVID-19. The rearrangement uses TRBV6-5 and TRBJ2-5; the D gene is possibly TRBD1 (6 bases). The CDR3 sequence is CASSYNPQGETQYF. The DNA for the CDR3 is TGTGCCAGCAGTTACAATCCCCAGGGGGAGACCCAGTACTTC.